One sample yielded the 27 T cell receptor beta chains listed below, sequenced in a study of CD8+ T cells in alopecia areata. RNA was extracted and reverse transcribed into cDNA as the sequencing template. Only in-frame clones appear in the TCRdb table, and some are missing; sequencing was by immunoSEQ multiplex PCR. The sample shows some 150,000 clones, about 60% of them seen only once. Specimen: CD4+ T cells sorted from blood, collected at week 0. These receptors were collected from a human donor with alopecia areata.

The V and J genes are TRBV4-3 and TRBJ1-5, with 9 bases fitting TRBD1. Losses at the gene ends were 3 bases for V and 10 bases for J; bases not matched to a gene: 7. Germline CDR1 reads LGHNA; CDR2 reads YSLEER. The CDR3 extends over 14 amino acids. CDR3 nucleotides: TGCGCCAGCAGCCAGGGGACAGGGATGGGTCCCCAGCATTTT. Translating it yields CASSQGTGMGPQHF.

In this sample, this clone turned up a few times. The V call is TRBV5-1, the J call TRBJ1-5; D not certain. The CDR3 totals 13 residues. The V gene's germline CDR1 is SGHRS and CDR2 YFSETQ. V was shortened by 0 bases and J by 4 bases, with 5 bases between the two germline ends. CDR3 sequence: CASSLGINQPQHF. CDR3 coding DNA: TGCGCCAGCAGCTTGGGTATTAATCAGCCCCAGCATTTT.

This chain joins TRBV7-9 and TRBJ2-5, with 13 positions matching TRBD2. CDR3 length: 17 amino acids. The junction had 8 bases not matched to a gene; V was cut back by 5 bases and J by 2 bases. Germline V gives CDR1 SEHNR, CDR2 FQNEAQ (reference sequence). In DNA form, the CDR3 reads TGTGCCAGCAGCCCTTGGACTAGCGGGGGCCTACAAGAGACCCAGTACTTC. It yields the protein CASSPWTSGGLQETQYF.

The CDR3 coding sequence is TGTGCCAGCAGCCAAGAAGTAAGGGGGCTGGCTGGCTACACCTTC. Its protein is CASSQEVRGLAGYTF. This chain connects TRBV14 to TRBJ1-2, with 7 bases that match TRBD1. Losses at the gene ends were 0 bases for V and 7 bases for J; bases not matched to a gene: 8. Germline V gene data show CDR1 as SGHDN and CDR2 as FVKESK. The CDR3 spans 15 residues. Combining the CDR3 with reference TRBV14 and TRBJ1-2 gives the whole variable domain EAGVTQFPSHSVIEKGQTVTLRCDPISGHDNLYWYRRVMGKEIKFLLHFVKESKQDESGMPNNRFLAERTGGTYSTLKVQPAELEDSGVYFCASSQEVRGLAGYTFGSGTRLTVV.

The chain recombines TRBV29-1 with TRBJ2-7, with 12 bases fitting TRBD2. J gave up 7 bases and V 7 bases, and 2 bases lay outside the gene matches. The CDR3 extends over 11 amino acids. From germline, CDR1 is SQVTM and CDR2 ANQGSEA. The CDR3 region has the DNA TGCAGCGCCGGGACTAGCGGGGAGCAGTACTTC. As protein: CSAGTSGEQYF.

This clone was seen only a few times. The CDR3 reads CASISDRTGNTEAFF. The CDR3 nucleotides are TGTGCCAGCATATCTGACAGGACAGGGAACACTGAAGCTTTCTTT. The J gene is TRBJ1-1, the V gene TRBV2, with 7 bases fitting TRBD1. This CDR3 spans 15 amino acids. The J segment lost 1 base and the V segment lost 7 bases, leaving 9 bases of the junction unmatched. The germline CDR1 and CDR2 sequences are SNHLY and FYNNEI.

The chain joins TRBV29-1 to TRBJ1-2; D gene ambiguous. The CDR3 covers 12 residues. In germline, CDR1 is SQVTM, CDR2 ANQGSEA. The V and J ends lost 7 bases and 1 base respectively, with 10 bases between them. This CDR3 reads CSGNSFNYGYTF. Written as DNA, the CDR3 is TGCAGCGGGAACAGTTTTAACTATGGCTACACCTTC.

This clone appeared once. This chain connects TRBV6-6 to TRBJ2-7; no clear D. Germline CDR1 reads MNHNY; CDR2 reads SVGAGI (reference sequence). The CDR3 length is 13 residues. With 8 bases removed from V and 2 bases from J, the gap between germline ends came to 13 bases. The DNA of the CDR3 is TGTGCCAGCTCCATGACATTGACCTACGAGCAGTACTTC. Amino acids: CASSMTLTYEQYF.

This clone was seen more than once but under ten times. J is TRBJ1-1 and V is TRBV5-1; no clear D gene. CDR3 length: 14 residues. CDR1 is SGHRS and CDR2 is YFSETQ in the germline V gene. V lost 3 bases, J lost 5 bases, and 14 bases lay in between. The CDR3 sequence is CASSSGQLRTEAFF. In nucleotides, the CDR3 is TGCGCCAGCAGCTCCGGGCAGTTACGTACTGAAGCTTTCTTT.

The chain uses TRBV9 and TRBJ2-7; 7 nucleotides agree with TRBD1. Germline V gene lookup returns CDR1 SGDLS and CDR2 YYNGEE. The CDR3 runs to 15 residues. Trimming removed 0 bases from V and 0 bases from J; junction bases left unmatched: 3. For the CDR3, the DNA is TGTGCCAGCAGCGTAGGACAGGGCACCTCCTACGAGCAGTACTTC. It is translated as CASSVGQGTSYEQYF.

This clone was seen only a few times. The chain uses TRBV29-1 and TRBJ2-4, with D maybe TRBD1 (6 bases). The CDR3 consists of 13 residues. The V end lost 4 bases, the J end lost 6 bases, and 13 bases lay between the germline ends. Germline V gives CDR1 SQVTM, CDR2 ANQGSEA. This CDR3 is CSVAGVFGNIQYF. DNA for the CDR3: TGCAGCGTTGCAGGGGTTTTTGGAAACATTCAGTACTTC.

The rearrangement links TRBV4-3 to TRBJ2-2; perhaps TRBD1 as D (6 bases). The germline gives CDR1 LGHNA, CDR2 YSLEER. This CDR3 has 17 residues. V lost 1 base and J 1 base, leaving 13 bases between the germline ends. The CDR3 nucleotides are TGCGCCAGCAGCCAAGGGGTGGGACAACTGAACACCGGGGAGCTGTTTTTT. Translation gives CASSQGVGQLNTGELFF.

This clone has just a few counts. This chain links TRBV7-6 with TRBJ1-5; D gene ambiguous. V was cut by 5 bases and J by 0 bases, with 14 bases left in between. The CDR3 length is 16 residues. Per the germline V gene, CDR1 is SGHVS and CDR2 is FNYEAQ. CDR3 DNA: TGTGCCAGCAGCCGTGACGGGTCCCTTAGCAATCAGCCCCAGCATTTT. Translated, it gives CASSRDGSLSNQPQHF. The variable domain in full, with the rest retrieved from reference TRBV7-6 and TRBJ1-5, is GAGVSQSPRYKVTKRGQDVALRCDPISGHVSLYWYRQALGQGPEFLTYFNYEAQQDKSGLPNDRFSAERPEGSISTLTIQRTEQRDSAMYRCASSRDGSLSNQPQHFGDGTRLSIL.

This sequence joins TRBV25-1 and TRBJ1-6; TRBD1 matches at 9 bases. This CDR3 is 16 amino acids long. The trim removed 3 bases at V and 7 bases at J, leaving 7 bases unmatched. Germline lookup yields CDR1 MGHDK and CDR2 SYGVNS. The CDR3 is CASSDLGQGGNSPLHF. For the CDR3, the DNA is TGTGCCAGCAGTGACCTGGGACAGGGCGGAAATTCACCCCTCCACTTT.

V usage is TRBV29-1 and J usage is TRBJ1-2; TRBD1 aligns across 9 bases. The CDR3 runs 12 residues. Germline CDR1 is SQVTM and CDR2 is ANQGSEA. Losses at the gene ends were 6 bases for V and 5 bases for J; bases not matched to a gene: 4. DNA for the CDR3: TGCAGCGTGGGACAGGGACTATATGGCTACACCTTC. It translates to CSVGQGLYGYTF.

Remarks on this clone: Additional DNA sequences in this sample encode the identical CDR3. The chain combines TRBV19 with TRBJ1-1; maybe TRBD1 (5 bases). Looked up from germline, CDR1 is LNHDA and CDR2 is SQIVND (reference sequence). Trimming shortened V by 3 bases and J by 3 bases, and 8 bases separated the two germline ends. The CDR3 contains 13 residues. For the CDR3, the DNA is TGTGCCAGTAGTATGAAAGGGGACACTGAAGCTTTCTTT. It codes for CASSMKGDTEAFF.

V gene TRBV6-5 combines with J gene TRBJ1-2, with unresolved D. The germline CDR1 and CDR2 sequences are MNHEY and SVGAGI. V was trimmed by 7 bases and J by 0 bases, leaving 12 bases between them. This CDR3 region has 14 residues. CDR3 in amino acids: CASKEAVANYGYTF. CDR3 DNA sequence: TGTGCCAGCAAAGAGGCGGTAGCTAACTATGGCTACACCTTC.

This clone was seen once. The CDR3 DNA reads TGTGCCTACTCGCAGGGGGCAACCAAAAACATTCAGTACTTC. Translating gives CAYSQGATKNIQYF. The J gene is TRBJ2-4, the V gene TRBV30; 8 positions agree with TRBD1. This CDR3 has 14 amino acids. Germline V gene data show CDR1 as GTSNPN and CDR2 as SVGIG (reference sequence). The V gene end was trimmed by 7 bases and the J gene end by 2 bases; junction bases not matched to a gene: 7.

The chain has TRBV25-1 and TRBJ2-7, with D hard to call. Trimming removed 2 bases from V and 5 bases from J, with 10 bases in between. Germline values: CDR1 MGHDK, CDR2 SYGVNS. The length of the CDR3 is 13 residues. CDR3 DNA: TGTGCCAGCAGTGAAAGAGTTTCCCACGAGCAGTACTTC. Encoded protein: CASSERVSHEQYF.

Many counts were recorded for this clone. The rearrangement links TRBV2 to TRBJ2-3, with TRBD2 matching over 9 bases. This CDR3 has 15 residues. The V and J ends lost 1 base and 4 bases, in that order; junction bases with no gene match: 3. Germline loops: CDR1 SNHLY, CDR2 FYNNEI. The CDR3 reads CASSEEAGGADTQYF. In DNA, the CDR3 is TGTGCCAGCAGTGAAGAGGCGGGAGGGGCAGATACGCAGTATTTT.

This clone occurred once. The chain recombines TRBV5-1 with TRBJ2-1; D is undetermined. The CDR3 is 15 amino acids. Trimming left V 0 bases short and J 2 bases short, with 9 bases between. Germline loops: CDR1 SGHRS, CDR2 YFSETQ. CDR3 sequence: CASSLEPNPYNEQFF. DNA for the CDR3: TGCGCCAGCAGCTTGGAACCCAACCCCTACAATGAGCAGTTCTTC.

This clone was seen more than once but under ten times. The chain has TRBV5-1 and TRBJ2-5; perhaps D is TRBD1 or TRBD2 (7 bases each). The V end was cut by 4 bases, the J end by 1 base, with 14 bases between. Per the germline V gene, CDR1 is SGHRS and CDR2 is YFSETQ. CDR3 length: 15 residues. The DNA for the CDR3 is TGCGCCAGCAGCAGACGGGGGGACAGCCAAGAGACCCAGTACTTC. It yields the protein CASSRRGDSQETQYF.

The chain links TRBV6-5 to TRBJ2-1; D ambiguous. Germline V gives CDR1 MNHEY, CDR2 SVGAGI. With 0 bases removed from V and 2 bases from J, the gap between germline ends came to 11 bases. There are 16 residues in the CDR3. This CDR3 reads CASSYSRYPPYNEQFF. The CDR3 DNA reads TGTGCCAGCAGTTACTCGAGATACCCTCCCTACAATGAGCAGTTCTTC.

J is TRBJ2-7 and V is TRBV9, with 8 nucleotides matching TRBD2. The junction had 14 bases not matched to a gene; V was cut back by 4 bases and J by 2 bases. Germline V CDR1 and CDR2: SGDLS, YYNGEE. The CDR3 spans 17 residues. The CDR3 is CASSPSAGALLAYEQYF. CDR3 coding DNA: TGTGCCAGCAGCCCCTCAGCGGGGGCCCTCCTGGCCTACGAGCAGTACTTC.

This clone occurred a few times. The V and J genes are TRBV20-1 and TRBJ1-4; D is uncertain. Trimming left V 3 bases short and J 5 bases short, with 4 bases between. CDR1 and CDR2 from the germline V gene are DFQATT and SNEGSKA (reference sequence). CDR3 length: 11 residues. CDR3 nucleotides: TGCAGTGCTAGGGAGAATGAAAAACTGTTTTTT. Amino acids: CSARENEKLFF.

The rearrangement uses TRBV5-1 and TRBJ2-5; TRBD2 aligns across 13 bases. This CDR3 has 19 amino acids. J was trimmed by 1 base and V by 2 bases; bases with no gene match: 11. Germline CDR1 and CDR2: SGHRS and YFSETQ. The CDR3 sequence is CASSFAGLAGPGGQETQYF. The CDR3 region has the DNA TGCGCCAGCAGCTTCGCGGGACTAGCGGGACCAGGGGGCCAAGAGACCCAGTACTTC. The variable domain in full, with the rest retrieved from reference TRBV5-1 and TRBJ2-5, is KAGVTQTPRYLIKTRGQQVTLSCSPISGHRSVSWYQQTPGQGLQFLFEYFSETQRNKGNFPGRFSGRQFSNSRSEMNVSTLELGDSALYLCASSFAGLAGPGGQETQYFGPGTRLLVL.

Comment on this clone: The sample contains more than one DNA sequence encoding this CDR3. The CDR3 region has the DNA TGCAGCGTTGAAGGGCAGATGAACACTGAAGCTTTCTTT. This sequence encodes CSVEGQMNTEAFF. The chain joins TRBV29-1 to TRBJ1-1; D gene unclear. Germline V CDR1 and CDR2: SQVTM, ANQGSEA. Between the trimmed V and J ends, which lost 1 base and 0 bases, there was a span of 6 bases. The CDR3 runs 13 residues. Full variable domain (rest looked up from reference TRBV29-1 and TRBJ1-1): SAVISQKPSRDICQRGTSLTIQCQVDSQVTMMFWYRQQPGQSLTLIATANQGSEATYESGFVIDKFPISRPNLTFSTLTVSNMSPEDSSIYLCSVEGQMNTEAFFGQGTRLTVV.